These 5 T cell receptor beta chains were sequenced from one sample in a study of T cells in Graves' hyperthyroidism and ophthalmopathy. TCR beta CDR3 regions were amplified from RNA. First-round RT-PCR with HTBI primers amplified the TCR CDR3 region. TCRdb independently ran MiXCR on the multiplex PCR reads; one entry per CDR3 protein. The sample shows about half a million distinct CDR3 sequences, 20% of them seen only once. Sequencing used blood. The source is a man aged 40-49 years with Graves' ophthalmopathy.

This chain joins TRBV9 and TRBJ2-7; 7 bases are shared with TRBD2. The junction had 8 bases not matched to a gene; V was cut back by 3 bases and J by 8 bases. CDR1 SGDLS and CDR2 YYNGEE come from the germline V gene. This CDR3 is built from 13 residues. CDR3 region: CASSEGLLDKQYF. For the CDR3, the DNA is TGTGCCAGCAGCGAGGGACTACTCGACAAGCAGTACTTC.

The chain combines TRBV3-1 with TRBJ1-5; 7 positions agree with TRBD1. Germline values: CDR1 LGHDT, CDR2 YNNKEL (reference sequence). The CDR3 is 15 amino acids. V shed 1 base, J shed 0 bases, and the junction held 0 bases outside the gene matches. Here the CDR3 reads CASSQGTGSNQPQHF. Written as DNA, the CDR3 is TGTGCCAGCAGCCAAGGGACAGGTAGCAATCAGCCCCAGCATTTT.

This clonotype was detected a few times. The chain uses TRBV4-3 and TRBJ2-3, with a tentative D call TRBD2 (6 bases). V was pared by 0 bases and J by 2 bases, with 15 bases between. CDR1 and CDR2 (germline): LGHNA, YSLEER. The CDR3 has 17 residues. The CDR3 spells CASSQDSQAGNTDTQYF. The CDR3 bases are TGCGCCAGCAGCCAAGACTCCCAAGCGGGCAACACAGATACGCAGTATTTT.

The chain couples TRBV6-2 or TRBV6-3 to TRBJ2-1, with 8 bases identical to TRBD2. The CDR3 has 15 residues. Looked up from germline, CDR1 is MNHEY and CDR2 is SVGEGT. Trimming at V came to 6 bases and at J to 4 bases, leaving 8 bases not matched to a gene. The CDR3 sequence is CASSHTSGEYNEQFF. The CDR3 DNA reads TGTGCCAGCAGCCACACTAGCGGCGAATACAATGAGCAGTTCTTC.

This clonotype has ten or more counts. The chain employs TRBV28 and TRBJ2-7; D is perhaps TRBD1 (5 bases). The V gene's germline CDR1 is MDHEN and CDR2 SYDVKM. CDR3 length: 13 residues. V shed 5 bases and J shed 6 bases, with 14 bases lying between them. The CDR3 spells CASSPGPRGEQYF. The DNA for the CDR3 is TGTGCCAGCAGTCCCGGGCCTAGGGGCGAGCAGTACTTC.